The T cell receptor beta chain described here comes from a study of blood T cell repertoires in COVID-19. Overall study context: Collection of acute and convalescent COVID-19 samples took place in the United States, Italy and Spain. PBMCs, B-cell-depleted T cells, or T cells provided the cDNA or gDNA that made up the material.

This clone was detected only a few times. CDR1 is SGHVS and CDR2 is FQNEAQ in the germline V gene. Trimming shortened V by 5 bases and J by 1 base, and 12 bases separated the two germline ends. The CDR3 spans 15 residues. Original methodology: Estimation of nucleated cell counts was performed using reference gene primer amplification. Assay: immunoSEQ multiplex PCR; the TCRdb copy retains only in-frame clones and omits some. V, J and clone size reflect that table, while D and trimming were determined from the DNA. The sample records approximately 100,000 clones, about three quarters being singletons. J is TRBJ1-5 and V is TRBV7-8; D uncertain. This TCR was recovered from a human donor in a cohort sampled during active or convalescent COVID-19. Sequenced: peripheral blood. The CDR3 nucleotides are TGTGCCAGCAGCACCAGGTTTGTCAGCAATCAGCCCCAGCATTTT. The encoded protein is CASSTRFVSNQPQHF.